The 23 T cell receptor beta chains presented below share a single source sample, sequenced in a study of T cell repertoires in cytomegalovirus infection. In TCRdb, the reads were re-called with MiXCR into one record per CDR3 protein. This table has more than 35,000 distinct CDR3 sequences, about 50% appearing once. These receptors' targets are unknown. The sample in question was CD8+ T cells from cultured PBMCs, obtained from culture after CMV antigen stimulation. Receptor source: a human donor in good health (CMV status not recorded). Some clones in this sample may be carry-over from other donors' samples.

The V and J genes are TRBV11-3 and TRBJ2-7; D ambiguous. The CDR3 totals 15 residues. Germline CDR1 and CDR2: SGHNT and YENEEA. V lost 0 bases and J lost 2, with 11 bases in between. CDR3 protein: CASSLESEVTYEQYF. As DNA, the CDR3 is TGTGCCAGCAGCTTAGAGAGCGAAGTAACCTACGAGCAGTACTTC.

This clonotype was counted between two and nine times. This chain connects TRBV7-9 to TRBJ2-3, with 10 bases lining up with TRBD1. CDR3 length: 16 residues. The germline V gene encodes CDR1 SEHNR and CDR2 FQNEAQ (reference sequence). V gave up 5 bases and J gave up 8 bases; unmatched junction bases: 13. This CDR3 reads CASSRKPGTGESTQYF. DNA of the CDR3: TGTGCCAGCAGCCGTAAGCCCGGGACAGGGGAAAGTACGCAGTATTTT.

CDR3 in DNA: TGTGCCATCAGGAACCGGGACAGGGGCTACGAGCAGTACTTC. Translating gives CAIRNRDRGYEQYF. The V call is TRBV10-3, the J call TRBJ2-7; 10 nucleotides agree with TRBD1. After removal of 6 bases from V and 3 bases from J, the junction contained 5 bases not matched to a gene. Germline V CDR1 and CDR2: ENHRY, SYGVKD. The CDR3 has 14 amino acids.

This chain links TRBV10-3 with TRBJ1-5; 9 bases align to TRBD1. This CDR3 spans 15 amino acids. Trimming removed 10 bases from V and 1 base from J; junction bases left unmatched: 8. Per germline, CDR1 ENHRY and CDR2 SYGVKD. CDR3 DNA sequence: TGTGCCACCGAACCGGGACAGGGAAGCAATCAGCCCCAGCATTTT. Its translation: CATEPGQGSNQPQHF.

This clonotype occurred a few times. The chain couples TRBV7-8 to TRBJ2-1; D is possibly TRBD1 (6 bases). The ends were cut back, 0 bases at V and 5 bases at J, with 11 bases in the middle. The CDR3 is made up of 15 amino acids. Germline CDR1 is SGHVS and CDR2 is FQNEAQ. CDR3 loop: CASSLAGEGDNEQFF. The CDR3 DNA sequence: TGTGCCAGCAGCTTAGCGGGAGAGGGGGACAATGAGCAGTTCTTC.

This clonotype was seen repeatedly, ten times or more. The chain combines TRBV20-1 with TRBJ2-4; 7 positions agree with TRBD2. Per the germline V gene, CDR1 is DFQATT and CDR2 is SNEGSKA (reference sequence). This CDR3 contains 17 residues. The J segment lost 4 bases and the V segment lost 6 bases, leaving 18 bases of the junction unmatched. CDR3 sequence reads: CSAVRRAGRLAKNIQYF. The CDR3, as DNA: TGCAGTGCCGTCAGGAGGGCAGGAAGACTAGCAAAAAACATTCAGTACTTC.

This clonotype has just a few counts. The CDR3 coding sequence is TGTGCCAGCAGCTGGGGACCGCTCCCCCAGCATTTT. The encoded protein is CASSWGPLPQHF. This chain connects TRBV7-2 to TRBJ1-5; the D gene is possibly TRBD1 (5 bases). The CDR3 has 12 residues. Germline V CDR1 and CDR2: SGHTA, FQGNSA. V was trimmed by 4 bases and J by 10 bases, leaving 11 bases between them.

This chain joins TRBV20-1 and TRBJ1-1; 8 nucleotides match TRBD1. CDR1 is DFQATT and CDR2 is SNEGSKA in the germline V gene (reference sequence). V trimming: 0 bases; J trimming: 4 bases; junction bases outside the gene matches: 4. The CDR3 consists of 14 residues. CDR3 DNA sequence: TGCAGTGCTAGAGATAACGACAGGGGCACTGAAGCTTTCTTT. Its translation is CSARDNDRGTEAFF.

The rearrangement links TRBV7-2 to TRBJ2-7; TRBD2 aligns across 8 bases. V lost 5 bases, J lost 2 bases, and 8 bases stayed unmatched. Germline V gives CDR1 SGHTA, CDR2 FQGNSA. CDR3 length: 15 amino acids. CDR3 coding DNA: TGTGCCAGCAGCAATTCAAGCGGGAGCCCCTACGAGCAGTACTTC. It codes for CASSNSSGSPYEQYF.

V is TRBV11-2 and J is TRBJ2-1, with 8 positions matching TRBD2. V shed 1 base and J 14 bases; nucleotides not matched to a gene: 7. The CDR3 runs to 13 residues. The germline V gene has CDR1 SGHAT and CDR2 FQNNGV. The CDR3 nucleotides are TGTGCCAGCAGCTTAGGATGGACTAGCTCAAAGTTCTTC. This sequence encodes CASSLGWTSSKFF.

V is TRBV28 and J is TRBJ1-2; D may be TRBD1 (5 bases). The CDR3 extends over 15 amino acids. The germline V gene encodes CDR1 MDHEN and CDR2 SYDVKM. V lost 5 bases, J lost 3 bases, and 16 bases lay in between. The CDR3 region is CASSPSRAGYYGYTF. The DNA for the CDR3 is TGTGCCAGCAGTCCCTCCCGCGCAGGGTACTATGGCTACACCTTC.

This clonotype has just a few counts. The V and J genes are TRBV7-6 and TRBJ1-1; a possible D gene is TRBD1 (6 bases). V was shortened by 1 base and J by 2 bases, with 14 bases between the two germline ends. The CDR3 is 16 amino acids. Germline lookup yields CDR1 SGHVS and CDR2 FNYEAQ. CDR3 coding DNA: TGTGCCAGCAGCTTAGGGGGGCGCCGGTATAACACTGAAGCTTTCTTT. It is translated as CASSLGGRRYNTEAFF.

The chain carries TRBV19 and TRBJ2-4, with 7 bases identical to TRBD2. The CDR3 length is 17 residues. Germline V lookup: CDR1 LNHDA, CDR2 SQIVND (reference sequence). J gave up 3 bases and V 5 bases, and 13 bases lay outside the gene matches. DNA of the CDR3: TGTGCCAGTAGTGGACGGTTCCGACGGGGGGACAAAAACATTCAGTACTTC. Translating it yields CASSGRFRRGDKNIQYF.

This clonotype was recorded only once. The chain employs TRBV20-1 and TRBJ1-1, with D possibly TRBD1 on 5 matching bases. In germline, CDR1 is DFQATT, CDR2 SNEGSKA (reference sequence). CDR3 length: 13 residues. Between the trimmed V and J ends, which lost 2 bases and 5 bases, there was a span of 12 bases. Here the CDR3 reads CSARRGARTEAFF. Written as DNA, the CDR3 is TGCAGTGCTAGACGCGGGGCGCGGACTGAAGCTTTCTTT.

The chain uses TRBV7-8 and TRBJ1-1; D might be TRBD1 (6 bases). Trimming stripped 5 bases from V and 7 bases from J, with 11 bases between. CDR3 length: 12 amino acids. The germline gives CDR1 SGHVS, CDR2 FQNEAQ. This CDR3 is CASSDDRSEAFF. The CDR3 DNA follows: TGTGCCAGCAGCGATGACAGGAGTGAAGCTTTCTTT.

The chain links TRBV7-3 to TRBJ1-3; D unclear. The V gene lost 0 bases and the J gene lost 7 bases, with 13 bases spanning the gap. Germline V gene lookup returns CDR1 SGHTA and CDR2 FQGTGA. CDR3 length: 15 residues. The CDR3 spells CASSLTVGLGNTIYF. The CDR3 DNA is TGTGCCAGCAGCTTAACAGTAGGGTTGGGGAACACCATATATTTT.

Ten or more counts support this clonotype. The V and J genes are TRBV7-6 and TRBJ2-3; 7 positions match TRBD2. The V gene end was trimmed by 1 base and the J gene end by 6 bases; junction bases not matched to a gene: 10. CDR1 and CDR2 (germline): SGHVS, FNYEAQ. CDR3 length: 16 amino acids. This CDR3 is CASSLEASGARDTQYF. In nucleotides, the CDR3 is TGTGCCAGCAGCTTAGAGGCTAGCGGAGCCCGGGATACGCAGTATTTT.

The genes are TRBV6-8 and TRBJ2-3, with 8 bases matching TRBD2. J was trimmed by 0 bases and V by 6 bases; bases with no gene match: 8. In germline, CDR1 is MNHGY, CDR2 SAAAGT. This CDR3 is 16 amino acids long. CDR3 DNA: TGTGCCAGCAGCCCGACTAGCGTCGCGAGCACAGATACGCAGTATTTT. Protein: CASSPTSVASTDTQYF.

The chain uses TRBV10-3 and TRBJ2-3; TRBD2 agrees at 11 bases. The CDR3 contains 16 residues. Germline V gene data show CDR1 as ENHRY and CDR2 as SYGVKD. The ends lost 8 bases at V and 2 bases at J; junction bases unmatched: 9. The CDR3 DNA is TGTGCCATCGGATTTTCTAGCGGGAGGACCACAGATACGCAGTATTTT. Protein product: CAIGFSSGRTTDTQYF.

This clonotype has more than one count but fewer than ten. The chain is built from TRBV6-1 and TRBJ2-7, with 10 bases fitting TRBD1. The junction had 9 bases not matched to a gene; V was cut back by 4 bases and J by 6 bases. The CDR3 totals 15 residues. Germline V gives CDR1 MNHNS, CDR2 SASEGT. The CDR3 loop is CASSAGTGEGSEQYF. CDR3 sequence (DNA): TGTGCCAGCAGTGCCGGGACAGGGGAGGGAAGCGAGCAGTACTTC.

The rearrangement joins TRBV5-8 to TRBJ2-7; D may be TRBD2 (5 bases). V lost 9 bases, J lost 4 bases, and 20 bases lay in between. The CDR3 spans 14 residues. In germline, CDR1 is SGHTS, CDR2 YDEGEE. The CDR3 loop reads CATSEGITQYEQYF. In nucleotides, the CDR3 is TGTGCCACCTCTGAGGGAATTACCCAATACGAGCAGTACTTC.

The chain joins TRBV28 to TRBJ1-2, with D possibly matching TRBD1 (5 bases). The germline CDR1 and CDR2 sequences are MDHEN and SYDVKM. The CDR3 loop spans 12 amino acids. The V end lost 3 bases, the J end lost 8 bases, and 10 bases lay between the germline ends. CDR3 sequence reads: CASSFGGVGYTF. In DNA form, the CDR3 reads TGTGCCAGCAGTTTCGGAGGGGTCGGCTACACCTTC.

This chain uses TRBV7-8 with TRBJ1-5, with D uncertain. The V and J ends lost 5 bases and 2 bases respectively, with 13 bases between them. CDR1 is SGHVS, CDR2 FQNEAQ, per germline. The CDR3 loop spans 15 amino acids. The DNA for the CDR3 is TGTGCCAGCAGCCTTGGGCCCTGGGGCAATCAGCCCCAGCATTTT. Its protein product is CASSLGPWGNQPQHF.